This TCR beta chain was observed in a study of blood T cell repertoires in COVID-19. Overall study: Researchers got acute and convalescent COVID-19 samples from the United States, Italy and Spain.

Germline CDR1 is SGHTA and CDR2 is FQGNSA. The CDR3 is 14 residues long. The ends lost 0 bases at V and 5 bases at J; junction bases unmatched: 2. Authors' data handling: Reference gene primers were amplified, and this amplification served to estimate nucleated cell counts. Assay used: immunoSEQ multiplex PCR; TCRdb lists only in-frame clones, some missing. V and J calls and clone size are given by that table; D and trimming were obtained from the DNA. The sample has about 190,000 clones; roughly 91% are singletons. The receptor was isolated from a human donor in a cohort sampled during active COVID-19. Sequencing used peripheral blood. This sequence joins TRBV7-2 and TRBJ2-5; TRBD1 matches at 8 bases. CDR3 DNA sequence: TGTGCCAGCAGCTTAGCGGACAGGGTTGAGACCCAGTACTTC. Translation: CASSLADRVETQYF. Full variable domain (missing parts from reference TRBV7-2 and TRBJ2-5): GAGVSQSPSNKVTEKGKDVELRCDPISGHTALYWYRQSLGQGLEFLIYFQGNSAPDKSGLPSDRFSAERTGGSVSTLTIQRTQQEDSAVYLCASSLADRVETQYFGPGTRLLVL.